This T cell receptor beta chain appears in the sequencing data of a study of early T cells in non-severe SARS-CoV-2 infection. TCRdb re-analysed the 5' RACE reads in MiXCR, keeping a single row per CDR3 protein. Among tens of thousands of distinct CDR3 sequences listed, approximately 10% were seen once. This clonotype was counted only a few times. The antigen is undetermined. Germline CDR1 is SGHTA and CDR2 is FQGTGA. Trimming removed 6 bases at V and 11 bases at J, with 14 bases between. There are 11 residues in the CDR3. Study results and caveats: Anti-spike CD8 specificities were favored by VDJdb matching, whose results missed private and CD4 specificities.

The chain links TRBV7-3 to TRBJ2-7, with a possible D match to TRBD1 (5 bases). The input for sequencing was whole blood, taken at baseline. This clonotype was obtained from an adult who was a healthcare worker with PCR-confirmed SARS-CoV-2 infection or an uninfected control (not recorded which). The CDR3 is CASRRQGGEYF. The CDR3, as DNA: TGTGCCAGCAGACGCCAGGGTGGCGAGTACTTC.